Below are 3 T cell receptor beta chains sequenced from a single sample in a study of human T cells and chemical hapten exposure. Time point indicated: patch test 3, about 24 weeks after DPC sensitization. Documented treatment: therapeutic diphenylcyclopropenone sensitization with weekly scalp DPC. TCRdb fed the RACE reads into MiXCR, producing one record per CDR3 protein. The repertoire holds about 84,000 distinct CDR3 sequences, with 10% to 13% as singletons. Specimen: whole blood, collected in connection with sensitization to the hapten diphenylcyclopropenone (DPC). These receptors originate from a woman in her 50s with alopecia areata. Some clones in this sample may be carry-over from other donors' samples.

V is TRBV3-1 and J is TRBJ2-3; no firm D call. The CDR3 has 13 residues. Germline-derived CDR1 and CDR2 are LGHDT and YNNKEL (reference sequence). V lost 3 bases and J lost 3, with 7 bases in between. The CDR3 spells CASSQPITDTQYF. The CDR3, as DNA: TGTGCCAGCAGCCAGCCCATTACAGATACGCAGTATTTT.

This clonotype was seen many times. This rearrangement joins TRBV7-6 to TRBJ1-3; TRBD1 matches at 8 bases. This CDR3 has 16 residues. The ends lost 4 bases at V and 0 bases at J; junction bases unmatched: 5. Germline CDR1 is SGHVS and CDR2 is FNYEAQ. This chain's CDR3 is CASSSRQGSSGNTIYF. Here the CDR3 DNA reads TGTGCCAGCAGCTCTAGACAGGGGAGCTCTGGAAACACCATATATTTT.

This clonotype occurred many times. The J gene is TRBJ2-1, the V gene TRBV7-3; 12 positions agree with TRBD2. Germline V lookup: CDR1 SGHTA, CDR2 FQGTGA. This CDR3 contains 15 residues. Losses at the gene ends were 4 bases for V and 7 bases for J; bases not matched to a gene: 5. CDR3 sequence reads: CASSSTSGRWNEQFF. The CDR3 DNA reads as TGTGCCAGCAGCTCGACTAGCGGGAGATGGAATGAGCAGTTCTTC.